This TCR beta chain was identified during a study of blood T cell repertoires in COVID-19. Sequencing used immunoSEQ multiplex PCR; TCRdb keeps in-frame clones, though not all of them. The top ten hold more than 5% of the sample, which has hundreds of thousands of clones, 75% to 90% seen once. This TCR came from a woman in her 30s with acute COVID-19. The sample taken for sequencing was PBMCs or T cells enriched from blood (not recorded which).

As DNA, the CDR3 is TGTGCCAGCAGCTTATTAACGGGGGCTGGGGCCAACGTCCTGACTTTC. This sequence encodes CASSLLTGAGANVLTF. The V gene is TRBV7-3, the J gene TRBJ2-6; D is possibly TRBD2 (6 bases). V was cut by 2 bases and J by 2 bases, with 10 bases left in between. The CDR3 has 16 residues. The germline V gene has CDR1 SGHTA and CDR2 FQGTGA.